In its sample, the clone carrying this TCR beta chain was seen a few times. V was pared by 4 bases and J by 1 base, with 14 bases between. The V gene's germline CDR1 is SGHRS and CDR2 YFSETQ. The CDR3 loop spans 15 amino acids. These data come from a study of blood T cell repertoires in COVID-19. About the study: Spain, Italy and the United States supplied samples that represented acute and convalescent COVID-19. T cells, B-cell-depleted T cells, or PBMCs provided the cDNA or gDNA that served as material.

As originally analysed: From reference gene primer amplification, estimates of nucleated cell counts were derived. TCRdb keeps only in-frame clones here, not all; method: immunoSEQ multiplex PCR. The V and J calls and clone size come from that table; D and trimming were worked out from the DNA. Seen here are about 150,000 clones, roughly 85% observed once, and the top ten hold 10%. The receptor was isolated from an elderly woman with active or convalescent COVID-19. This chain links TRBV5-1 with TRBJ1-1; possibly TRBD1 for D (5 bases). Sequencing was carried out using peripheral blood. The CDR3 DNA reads TGCGCCAGCAGCAGAGCCCCAGGGCGGAACACTGAAGCTTTCTTT. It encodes CASSRAPGRNTEAFF.